This T cell receptor (beta chain) was recovered during a study of molecular identifiers for immune sequencing clone quantification. On the study more broadly: Four of five RNA aliquots from around 18,000 or 91,000 naive CD8 T cells were sequenced.

Study-level points and caveats: Naive cells had under 1% of molecules in clones above 20 RNA copies, effectors over 98%. Identical TCR molecules can share a barcode, and this sharing could underestimate highly expanded clone sizes.

It was with previously described methods and listed TCR primers that bulk TCR libraries were made. TCRdb reprocessed the PCR reads via MiXCR and lists one record per CDR3 protein. This sample has approximately 550,000 distinct CDR3 sequences, with roughly 25% found just once. With regard to this clonotype: The antigen is not known.

The CDR3 is 15 amino acids. Germline loops: CDR1 MNHEY, CDR2 SMNVEV (reference sequence). With 0 bases removed from V and 5 bases from J, the gap between germline ends came to 14 bases. This receptor was taken from a human donor in good health. Some libraries in this study had Jurkat cell RNA spiked in. V is TRBV27 and J is TRBJ2-7, with no clear D. The specimen sequenced was naive CD8+ T cells from blood, with Jurkat cell RNA spiked in. Subset reported: FACS-sorted CD8+CD4-CCR7+CD45RA+ naive T cells. In nucleotides, the CDR3 is TGTGCCAGCAGTTTATCCCTATACTCGATGAACGAGCAGTACTTC. Amino acid sequence: CASSLSLYSMNEQYF.